This is a list of T cell receptor beta chains from one sample in a study of blood T cell repertoires in COVID-19. TCRdb keeps only in-frame clones here, not all; method: immunoSEQ multiplex PCR. The sample has around 270,000 clones, around nine tenths seen once. The material sequenced was peripheral blood. These receptors were taken from a man aged 40-49 years with acute or convalescent COVID-19. Both conserved end residues are part of each CDR3. The D gene is left open where the match is weak. Expanded clones are given a class, and other clones once, few, many or no size at all.

.	TRBV9	TRBJ1-2	.	TGTGCCAGCAGCGTGGGGGGAGGAGGCTACACCTTC	CASSVGGGGYTF
few	TRBV10-3	TRBJ1-3	TRBD1	TGTGCCATCAGTGATGGGACAGGGAGGATTGGAAACACCATATATTTT	CAISDGTGRIGNTIYF
.	TRBV5-1	TRBJ1-1	.	TGCGCCAGCAGCCCTATGACACCGAACACTGAAGCTTTCTTT	CASSPMTPNTEAFF
.	TRBV5-6	TRBJ2-2	.	TGTGCCAGCAGCTGGGGACTGACTGAAGTCGGGGAGCTGTTTTTT	CASSWGLTEVGELFF
.	TRBV10-3	TRBJ1-1	.	TGTGCCACCGATCAATGGGGGGAGGGTCGGACTGAAGCTTTCTTT	CATDQWGEGRTEAFF
.	TRBV30	TRBJ1-1	TRBD1	TGTGCCTGGAACCGGGACAGAGGAACTGAAGCTTTCTTT	CAWNRDRGTEAFF
.	TRBV7-6	TRBJ2-3	.	TGTGCCAGCAGCTTATCTGGCCCCGGGGTTGATACGCAGTATTTT	CASSLSGPGVDTQYF
.	TRBV9	TRBJ2-5	TRBD1	TGTGCCAGCAGCGCGACAGGGATCCAAGAGACCCAGTACTTC	CASSATGIQETQYF
.	TRBV10-2	TRBJ1-5	.	TGCGCCAGCAGCTACACTTCCGGGAGCAATCAGCCCCAGCATTTT	CASSYTSGSNQPQHF
.	TRBV3-1/TRBV3-2	TRBJ1-1	TRBD1	TGTGCCAGCAGCGCCGGACAGGGGCGGGCTGAAGCTTTCTTT	CASSAGQGRAEAFF
.	TRBV3-1/TRBV3-2	TRBJ2-7	.	TGTGCCAGCAGCCAAGTCGCCAGTGAGGCCTACGAGCAGTACTTC	CASSQVASEAYEQYF
.	TRBV6-2/TRBV6-3	TRBJ2-7	TRBD1	TGTGCCAGCAGCCAGTTACGGGACAGGATTTACTACGAGCAGTACTTC	CASSQLRDRIYYEQYF
.	TRBV30	TRBJ1-4	.	TGTGCCTGGAGTCTCGAAGTGCGGGTGCAGCTGTTTTTT	CAWSLEVRVQLFF
.	TRBV14	TRBJ2-1	.	TGTGCCAGCAGCCAAGGGCCCTGGAGCTCCTACAATGAGCAGTTCTTC	CASSQGPWSSYNEQFF
.	TRBV2	TRBJ2-7	.	TGTGCCAGCAGTGCTCGGGTGGAGCAGTACTTC	CASSARVEQYF